A single sample gave rise to the 27 T cell receptor beta chains below, sequenced in a study of OX40 agonist ivuxolimab in advanced cancers. Using immunoSEQ multiplex PCR, the repertoire was profiled, and TCRdb retains in-frame clones only, with some absent. The data hold more than 75,000 clones, with approximately 79% observed a single time. The sample in question was CD4+ or CD8+ T cells sorted from blood, obtained in a trial of the OX40 agonist ivuxolimab. The receptor source for this set is an adult with an advanced solid tumor such as melanoma, head and neck, liver or kidney cancer.

The V and J genes are TRBV10-3 and TRBJ1-5; D is undetermined. The CDR3 runs 16 residues. Germline CDR1 is ENHRY and CDR2 is SYGVKD. V dropped 2 bases and J dropped 0 bases, with 11 bases sitting between them. The CDR3 sequence: CAISERAEDSNQPQHF. CDR3 nucleotides: TGTGCCATCAGTGAGAGGGCAGAGGATAGCAATCAGCCCCAGCATTTT.

The V call is TRBV6-5, the J call TRBJ1-2; tentative D call: TRBD1 (6 bases). The CDR3 length is 14 residues. Trimming pared 7 bases from V and 4 bases from J, leaving 16 bases between. The germline CDR1 and CDR2 sequences are MNHEY and SVGAGI. CDR3 nucleotide sequence: TGTGCCAGCACCGGACAGACCGGGGTCTATGGCTACACCTTC. Translation: CASTGQTGVYGYTF.

The chain joins TRBV28 to TRBJ1-5; TRBD1 aligns across 7 bases. V lost 6 bases, J lost 6 bases, and 5 bases stayed unmatched. CDR1 is MDHEN, CDR2 SYDVKM, per germline. There are 13 residues in the CDR3. CDR3 sequence: CASRNRGGQPQHF. The CDR3 nucleotides read TGTGCCAGCAGGAACAGGGGCGGTCAGCCCCAGCATTTT.

V is TRBV10-2 and J is TRBJ1-2; D ambiguous. Trimming pared 6 bases from V and 4 bases from J, leaving 18 bases between. The germline V gene has CDR1 WSHSY and CDR2 SAAADI. The CDR3 covers 15 residues. CDR3 bases: TGCGCCAGCAGGGGTAATAAGGGAAGCAGCTATGGCTACACCTTC. As protein: CASRGNKGSSYGYTF.

The chain uses TRBV4-3 and TRBJ2-7; D remains ambiguous. CDR1 is LGHNA and CDR2 is YSLEER in the germline V gene. The V end was cut by 0 bases, the J end by 3 bases, with 9 bases between. This CDR3 contains 14 residues. The CDR3 sequence: CASSQEFGDYEQYF. In DNA form, the CDR3 reads TGCGCCAGCAGCCAAGAATTCGGAGACTACGAGCAGTACTTC.

This rearrangement joins TRBV11-1 to TRBJ1-1; 7 positions match TRBD1. The CDR3 consists of 14 residues. The trim removed 4 bases at V and 0 bases at J, leaving 2 bases unmatched. Per the germline V gene, CDR1 is SGHAT and CDR2 is FQDESV (reference sequence). CDR3 nucleotide sequence: TGTGCCAGCAGCTCGGGACAGATGAACACTGAAGCTTTCTTT. Amino acids: CASSSGQMNTEAFF.

This chain connects TRBV27 to TRBJ1-1; D is possibly TRBD1 (6 bases). The ends were cut back, 5 bases at V and 1 base at J, with 11 bases in the middle. In germline, CDR1 is MNHEY, CDR2 SMNVEV (reference sequence). The CDR3 length is 14 residues. The CDR3 DNA sequence: TGTGCCAGCAGTACCGACAGGAGGAACACTGAAGCTTTCTTT. Its protein is CASSTDRRNTEAFF.

The chain joins TRBV7-6 to TRBJ2-4, with D possibly being TRBD2 (7 bases). The CDR3 is made up of 13 amino acids. Germline CDR1 reads SGHVS; CDR2 reads FNYEAQ. The V and J ends lost 5 bases and 6 bases respectively, with 11 bases between them. CDR3 nucleotide sequence: TGTGCCAGCAGCCCGGGGGGCGGAAACATTCAGTACTTC. Its translation is CASSPGGGNIQYF.

The chain recombines TRBV6-1 with TRBJ2-4, with D unresolved. V gave up 3 bases and J gave up 4 bases, with 4 bases separating them. Germline values: CDR1 MNHNS, CDR2 SASEGT. The CDR3 spans 12 residues. CDR3 nucleotide sequence: TGTGCCAGCAGTGACAGTAAAAACATTCAGTACTTC. This gives the protein CASSDSKNIQYF.

J is TRBJ1-2 and V is TRBV6-5; D ambiguous. With 2 bases removed from V and 4 bases from J, the gap between germline ends came to 11 bases. The CDR3 consists of 14 residues. Germline V gives CDR1 MNHEY, CDR2 SVGAGI. The CDR3 loop is CASSYDRLTYGYTF. The CDR3, as DNA: TGTGCCAGCAGTTACGATCGGCTTACCTATGGCTACACCTTC.

CDR3 sequence (DNA): TGTGCCAGCAGTTACGATGGGACAGGGGTCGAGCAGTACGTC. It is translated as CASSYDGTGVEQYV. The V call is TRBV6-5, the J call TRBJ2-7; 10 nucleotides agree with TRBD1. The CDR3 loop spans 14 amino acids. Trimming took 2 bases from V and 6 from J; bases not matched to a gene: 4. Germline V lookup: CDR1 MNHEY, CDR2 SVGAGI.

The chain uses TRBV27 and TRBJ1-2, with 7 nucleotides matching TRBD1. Germline loops: CDR1 MNHEY, CDR2 SMNVEV (reference sequence). Trimming cost V 4 bases and J 7 bases; bases outside gene matches: 9. The CDR3 extends over 14 amino acids. CDR3 region: CASSWGKDRFGYTF. The CDR3 nucleotides are TGTGCCAGCAGTTGGGGCAAGGACAGGTTTGGCTACACCTTC.

This chain connects TRBV19 to TRBJ2-7, with 12 bases identical to TRBD2. J lost 5 bases, V lost 11 bases, and 10 bases had no gene match. Germline loops: CDR1 LNHDA, CDR2 SQIVND (reference sequence). The CDR3 sequence is 14 residues long. Here the CDR3 DNA reads TGTGCCTCCTCTCTTAGGACTAGCGGGAACGAGCAGTACTTC. It encodes CASSLRTSGNEQYF.

This chain connects TRBV7-9 to TRBJ2-5; D call uncertain. The V end lost 2 bases, the J end lost 5 bases, and 9 bases lay between the germline ends. CDR3 size: 13 residues. The V gene's germline CDR1 is SEHNR and CDR2 FQNEAQ (reference sequence). CDR3 sequence reads: CASSLSNAETQYF. The CDR3 nucleotides are TGTGCCAGCAGCTTAAGTAATGCGGAGACCCAGTACTTC. Complete variable domain (other parts from reference TRBV7-9 and TRBJ2-5): DTGVSQNPRHKITKRGQNVTFRCDPISEHNRLYWYRQTLGQGPEFLTYFQNEAQLEKSRLLSDRFSAERPKGSFSTLEIQRTEQGDSAMYLCASSLSNAETQYFGPGTRLLVL.

This chain joins TRBV19 and TRBJ1-5; D uncertain. The CDR3 is 13 amino acids. V dropped 5 bases and J dropped 3 bases, with 8 bases sitting between them. CDR1 is LNHDA and CDR2 is SQIVND in the germline V gene (reference sequence). The CDR3, as DNA: TGTGCCAGTAGTTCCTCAGTCAATCAGCCCCAGCATTTT. Amino acids: CASSSSVNQPQHF.

The chain carries TRBV7-9 and TRBJ1-2; D is possibly TRBD1 (5 bases). V shed 1 base and J shed 6 bases, with 12 bases lying between them. This CDR3 contains 14 residues. CDR1 is SEHNR and CDR2 is FQNEAQ in the germline V gene (reference sequence). CDR3 in DNA: TGTGCCAGCAGCTTAGGCGAGGGGCGGAATGGCTACACCTTC. Protein product: CASSLGEGRNGYTF.

The V call is TRBV6-5, the J call TRBJ2-7, with 9 bases identical to TRBD2. Trimming took 2 bases from V and 2 from J; bases not matched to a gene: 7. This CDR3 region has 16 residues. Per germline, CDR1 MNHEY and CDR2 SVGAGI. The chain's CDR3 is CASSYESGRFTYEQYF. CDR3 DNA sequence: TGTGCCAGCAGTTACGAGAGCGGGAGGTTCACCTACGAGCAGTACTTC.

V is TRBV7-9 and J is TRBJ2-7; perhaps TRBD2 as D (7 bases). Germline V CDR1 and CDR2: SEHNR, FQNEAQ (reference sequence). Trimming left V 6 bases short and J 5 bases short, with 20 bases between. This CDR3 is built from 15 residues. CDR3 sequence reads: CASRKGGVLSHEQYF. The CDR3 DNA is TGTGCCAGCAGAAAGGGGGGGGTGCTGTCCCACGAGCAGTACTTC.

The chain uses TRBV6-1 and TRBJ2-7; maybe TRBD1 (6 bases). This CDR3 comprises 13 residues. Germline V lookup: CDR1 MNHNS, CDR2 SASEGT. The V and J ends lost 6 bases and 4 bases respectively, with 13 bases between them. CDR3 nucleotides: TGTGCCAGCAGCTACCGACAGGTTTACGAGCAGTACGTC. Residues: CASSYRQVYEQYV.

J is TRBJ2-7 and V is TRBV4-1; D is ambiguous. This CDR3 has 15 amino acids. V was trimmed by 0 bases and J by 2 bases, leaving 11 bases between them. Germline V gives CDR1 MGHRA, CDR2 YSYEKL. CDR3 sequence reads: CASSQDPRFPYEQYV. The CDR3 bases are TGCGCCAGCAGCCAAGATCCCAGATTCCCCTACGAGCAGTACGTC.

V usage is TRBV6-5 and J usage is TRBJ1-1; weak D call: TRBD1 (6 bases). The CDR3 has 13 residues. V lost 6 bases and J 0 bases, leaving 8 bases between the germline ends. Germline V CDR1 and CDR2: MNHEY, SVGAGI. CDR3: CASRGHLNTEAFF. The CDR3 coding sequence is TGTGCCAGCAGGGGACACCTGAACACTGAAGCTTTCTTT.

V gene TRBV7-6 combines with J gene TRBJ1-5; unclear D gene. Deletions cut 0 bases from V and 0 bases from J, with 6 bases between. Germline V gene lookup returns CDR1 SGHVS and CDR2 FNYEAQ. The CDR3 covers 15 residues. The CDR3 is CASSLAPLSNQPQHF. CDR3 DNA sequence: TGTGCCAGCAGCTTAGCGCCACTTAGCAATCAGCCCCAGCATTTT.

This chain links TRBV14 with TRBJ2-1; a weak D match, TRBD2 (5 bases). Germline CDR1 SGHDN, CDR2 FVKESK. Trimming left V 2 bases short and J 4 bases short, with 15 bases between. The CDR3 extends over 16 amino acids. CDR3 region: CASSQFSSRTYNEQFF. CDR3 coding DNA: TGTGCCAGCAGCCAATTTTCTAGCAGAACATACAATGAGCAGTTCTTC. The complete variable domain, with remaining parts taken from reference TRBV14 and TRBJ2-1, reads EAGVTQFPSHSVIEKGQTVTLRCDPISGHDNLYWYRRVMGKEIKFLLHFVKESKQDESGMPNNRFLAERTGGTYSTLKVQPAELEDSGVYFCASSQFSSRTYNEQFFGPGTRLTVL.

The gene calls are TRBV10-1 and TRBJ2-3, with 15 bases aligning to TRBD2. The J segment lost 5 bases and the V segment lost 7 bases, leaving 4 bases of the junction unmatched. The germline V gene encodes CDR1 WNHNN and CDR2 SYGVQD (reference sequence). CDR3 length: 15 amino acids. CDR3 in amino acids: CASKRTSGGEDTQYF. DNA for the CDR3: TGCGCCAGCAAAAGGACTAGCGGGGGGGAAGATACGCAGTATTTT.

The V gene is TRBV5-6, the J gene TRBJ2-5; D is unresolved. CDR1 is SGHDT and CDR2 is YYEEEE in the germline V gene. The CDR3 spans 11 residues. V was shortened by 0 bases and J by 3 bases, with 0 bases between the two germline ends. Here the CDR3 reads CASSLEETQYF. CDR3 coding DNA: TGTGCCAGCAGCTTGGAAGAGACCCAGTACTTC.

This chain links TRBV7-8 with TRBJ1-5, with D possibly being TRBD1 (6 bases). Germline V CDR1 and CDR2: SGHVS, FQNEAQ. Trimming shortened V by 5 bases and J by 7 bases, and 21 bases separated the two germline ends. The CDR3 contains 16 residues. The chain's CDR3 is CASSESGRRGGQPQHF. DNA for the CDR3: TGTGCCAGCAGCGAGAGCGGGCGCAGGGGCGGGCAGCCCCAGCATTTT.

The V and J genes are TRBV28 and TRBJ1-2; possible D gene TRBD1, 5 bases. Trimming took 6 bases from V and 4 from J, leaving 12 bases between them. The V gene's germline CDR1 is MDHEN and CDR2 SYDVKM. The CDR3 has 13 residues. The CDR3 spells CASSPGIGYGYTF. The CDR3 region has the DNA TGTGCCAGCAGCCCAGGGATCGGCTATGGCTACACCTTC.